The source of this TCR beta chain is a study of T cell changes during pregnancy in multiple sclerosis. Assay used: immunoSEQ multiplex PCR; TCRdb lists only in-frame clones, some missing. The table has tens of thousands of clones, 80% to 95% seen once. The CDR3 runs 15 residues. V was cut by 4 bases and J by 3 bases, with 16 bases left in between. The germline CDR1 and CDR2 sequences are SGHNT and YYREEE (reference sequence). The source material was peripheral blood, sampled in the third trimester of pregnancy. The sequence came from a female donor in good health, enrolled as a control in a pregnancy study. The chain employs TRBV5-4 and TRBJ1-1, with a possible D match to TRBD1 (5 bases). CDR3 in DNA: TGTGCCAGCAGCCCGGACGGGGGGGACCACACTGAAGCTTTCTTT. Protein sequence: CASSPDGGDHTEAFF.